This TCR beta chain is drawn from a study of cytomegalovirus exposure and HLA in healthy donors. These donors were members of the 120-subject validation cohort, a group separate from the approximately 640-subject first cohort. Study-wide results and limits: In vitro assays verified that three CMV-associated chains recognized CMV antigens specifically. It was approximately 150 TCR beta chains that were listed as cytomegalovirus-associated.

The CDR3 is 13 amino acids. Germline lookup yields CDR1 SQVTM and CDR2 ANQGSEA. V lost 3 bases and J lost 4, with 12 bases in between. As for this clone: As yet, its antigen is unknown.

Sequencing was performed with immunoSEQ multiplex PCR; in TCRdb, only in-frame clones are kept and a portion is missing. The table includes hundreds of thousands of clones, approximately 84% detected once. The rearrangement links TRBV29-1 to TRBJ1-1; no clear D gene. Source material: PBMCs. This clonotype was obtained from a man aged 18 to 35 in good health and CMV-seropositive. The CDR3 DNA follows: TGCAGCGTTGAGGGGTGGGGTTCCACTGAAGCTTTCTTT. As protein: CSVEGWGSTEAFF.